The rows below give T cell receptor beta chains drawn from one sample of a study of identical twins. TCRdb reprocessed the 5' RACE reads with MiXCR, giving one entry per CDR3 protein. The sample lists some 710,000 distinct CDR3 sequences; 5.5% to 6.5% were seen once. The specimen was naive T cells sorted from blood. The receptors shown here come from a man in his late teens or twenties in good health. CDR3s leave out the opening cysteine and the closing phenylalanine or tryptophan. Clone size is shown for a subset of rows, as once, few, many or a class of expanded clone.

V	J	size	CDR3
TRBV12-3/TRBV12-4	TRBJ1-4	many	ASSLLSGGNEKLF
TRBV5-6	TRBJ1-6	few	ASSPNGQAATYNSPLH
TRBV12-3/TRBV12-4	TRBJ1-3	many	ASRAGGGSGNTIY
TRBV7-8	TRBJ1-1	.	ASSLERARGPEAF
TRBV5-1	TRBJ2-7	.	ASSLSGSRYEQY
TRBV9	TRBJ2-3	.	ASSYALRRGTDTQY
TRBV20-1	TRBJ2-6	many	SARGLGTDPSRANVLT
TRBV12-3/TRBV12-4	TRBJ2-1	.	ASQFPDNRIGWYYNEQF
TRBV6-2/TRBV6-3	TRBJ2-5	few	ASRLAERTQY
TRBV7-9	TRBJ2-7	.	ASTSTGRGSYEQY
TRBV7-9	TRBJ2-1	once	ASKGVRYNEQF
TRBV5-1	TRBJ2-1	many	ASSLAGTGFHEQF
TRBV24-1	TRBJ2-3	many	ATSDPDRARDTQY
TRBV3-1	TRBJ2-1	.	ASSPSGAGKF
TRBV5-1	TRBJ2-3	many	ASSPRGGADTQY
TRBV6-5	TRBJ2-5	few	ASSSPLRERETQY
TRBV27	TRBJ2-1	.	ASSLAGGPPRSNEQF
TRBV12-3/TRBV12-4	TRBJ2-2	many	ASSPRELGLGANTGELF